Below, one TCR beta chain is given with its context. Its antigen remains undetermined. No base quality values were provided; no much bigger clone lies one nucleotide off. The treatment or condition tag for this specimen amounts to: live attenuated yellow fever vaccine strain. At every blood-draw timepoint, two biological replicates of bulk PBMCs were collected. A standard Ficoll-Paque protocol was used to isolate PBMCs from peripheral blood. TriZol was used to extract RNA from bulk PBMCs, from CD4 and CD8 fractions, and from dextramer-positive and dextramer-negative fractions. V is cut by 0 bases and J by 1 base, and the space between the germline ends is 15 bases. Its CDR3 holds 18 amino acids, cysteine through phenylalanine. The kept DNA is CDR3 alone, 54 bases in frame from the first base. The germline V gene encodes CDR1 MNHEY and CDR2 SMNVEV (reference sequence). TCR cDNA was synthesized by 5'RACE template switching, which introduced a universal primer site and unique molecular identifiers. Priming for cDNA synthesis came from both the TCR alpha and TCR beta constant segments. Library amplification used two PCR steps, and the second PCR step added sample barcodes and sequencing adapters. Libraries were sequenced on Illumina HiSeq 2500 (2x100 bp) or NovaSeq (2x150 bp). The paper's data handling went like this. Reads were demultiplexed and collapsed into UMI consensus sequences with MIGEC, and V(D)J alignment was performed with MiXCR. Vaccine-responding clonotypes were identified with edgeR using replicate PBMC samples, with FDR below 0.01 and a log2 fold change above 5 up to day 15 being required. Each bulk clonotype was labeled CD4 or CD8 based on which sequenced repertoire, CD4 or CD8, contained the clonotype at higher abundance. The public sequencing data were trimmed at Q25 with fastp and processed into clonotypes with MiXCR by TCRdb, which kept only in-frame beta chains. Under each unique CDR3 protein, matching rows form one entry showing the most common genes and DNA. The V and J calls reflect TCRdb's pipeline rather than the authors' work. In all, the sample holds about 630,000 distinct CDR3 sequences, and roughly an eighth of those were seen once. The ten largest clones capture more than 12% of the sample.

This entry belongs to a study of T cells after yellow fever vaccination (dated by TCRdb to the late 2010s). About the study as a whole: Libraries from fractions with low cell numbers were prepared with the SMART-Seq v4 Ultra Low Input RNA kit. Two healthy male donors made up the cohort, one aged 18 to 29 years and the other aged 30 to 40 years. Bulk TCR alpha and beta repertoires were sequenced longitudinally to track T-cell clones before and after primary and booster YFV17D yellow fever vaccination. Blood was collected at multiple timepoints before and after primary and secondary immunization, and bulk PBMC replicates and cell subsets were isolated.

The study at large found these results: Because only a couple of donors were included in the study, the extent to which the findings can be generalized is limited. After the booster, most clones that had expanded after primary vaccination were detected again (approximately 96% of CD4 and roughly 86% of CD8), suggesting broad maintenance of memory. FACS-sorted repertoires could contain abundant contaminating clonotypes from the bulk population, so computational filtering was required. The secondary T-cell response was found to be weaker but faster than the primary response, with a peak reached on day 5 rather than on day 15. A small share of clonotypes was detected in both CD4 and CD8 compartments, with the overlap likely arising from convergent recombination.

The chain is made from TRBV27 and TRBJ2-2; matching of 5 bases hints at TRBD2 as the D gene. The clonotype comes from a man under 40 who received the YFV17D yellow fever vaccine. The source was PBMCs, collected on the day of the yellow fever booster vaccination. The sequence in DNA is TGTGCCAGCAGTTTATCTATATCTAGCTGGGGGAACACCGGGGAGCTGTTTTTT. This yields the protein CASSLSISSWGNTGELFF.